Below are 30 T cell receptor beta chains sequenced from a single sample in a study of T-cell reconstitution after alpha-beta-depleted transplantation in children. Library preparation (for TCRbeta) was performed with unique molecular identifiers. TCRdb called the PCR reads again in MiXCR, with one record for every CDR3 protein. Of about 27,000 distinct CDR3 sequences in the sample, around 6.3% are singletons; the top ten hold 5.5% to 7%. Sequencing was performed on PBMCs, mostly from graft donor cells, taken 180 days after TCRalphabeta/CD19-depleted stem cell transplant. These receptors were collected from a male patient aged 10 to 17 who had a stem cell transplant for acute myeloid leukemia, so the T cells may come from the graft donor.

In its sample, this clonotype was seen many times. The chain recombines TRBV5-1 with TRBJ2-5; either TRBD1 or TRBD2 may fit D (6 bases each). Trimming pared 0 bases from V and 5 bases from J, leaving 14 bases between. CDR3 length equals 15 residues. The germline CDR1 and CDR2 sequences are SGHRS and YFSETQ. CDR3 sequence: CASSLANRDFETQYF. The CDR3 DNA reads as TGCGCCAGCAGCTTGGCCAACAGGGACTTCGAGACCCAGTACTTC.

This clonotype has at least ten counts. The V gene is TRBV7-9, the J gene TRBJ2-5; 8 nucleotides line up with TRBD1. The V and J ends lost 6 bases and 5 bases, in that order; junction bases with no gene match: 5. Germline V gene data show CDR1 as SEHNR and CDR2 as FQNEAQ (reference sequence). This CDR3 region has 13 residues. The CDR3 reads CASRPGQGETQYF. DNA for the CDR3: TGTGCCAGCAGGCCTGGACAGGGCGAGACCCAGTACTTC.

This clonotype was counted many times. The chain's CDR3 is CASTLGTGDLWNNEQFF. The CDR3 DNA reads as TGTGCCAGCACCCTTGGGACAGGTGACCTCTGGAACAATGAGCAGTTCTTC. The rearrangement links TRBV3-1 to TRBJ2-1; the match to TRBD1 covers 8 bases. The V segment lost 7 bases and the J segment 5 bases; nucleotides outside the gene matches: 16. CDR1 LGHDT and CDR2 YNNKEL come from the germline V gene (reference sequence). This CDR3 has 17 amino acids.

By share of the sample, this clonotype is medium-sized. The V gene is TRBV4-3, the J gene TRBJ2-1, with 8 bases lining up with TRBD2. The V segment lost 3 bases and the J segment 6 bases; nucleotides outside the gene matches: 7. This CDR3 contains 15 residues. From germline, CDR1 is LGHNA and CDR2 YSLEER. The CDR3 DNA reads as TGCGCCAGCAGCCAGACCGGGACTAGGGGCAATGAGCAGTTCTTC. Protein product: CASSQTGTRGNEQFF.

Many counts were recorded for this clonotype. This rearrangement joins TRBV20-1 to TRBJ2-1, with TRBD2 matching over 10 bases. V lost 3 bases, J lost 5 bases, and 10 bases stayed unmatched. Germline CDR1 and CDR2: DFQATT and SNEGSKA (reference sequence). The CDR3 length is 16 residues. The CDR3 nucleotides read TGCAGTGCTAGCCTTCCTAGCGGGGGATGGCACAATGAGCAGTTCTTC. As protein: CSASLPSGGWHNEQFF.

This clonotype has a count of ten or more. The gene calls are TRBV6-2 or TRBV6-3 and TRBJ2-1; D might be TRBD1 or TRBD2, each matching 6 bases. Germline assignment: CDR1 MNHEY and CDR2 SVGEGT. V was cut by 8 bases and J by 5 bases, with 19 bases left in between. The CDR3 covers 15 residues. CDR3 sequence reads: CASGTRRGEHNEQFF. The CDR3 nucleotides read TGTGCCAGCGGTACAAGGAGGGGGGAACACAATGAGCAGTTCTTC.

There are many counts of this clonotype. The J gene is TRBJ2-7, the V gene TRBV29-1; TRBD2 agrees at 11 bases. CDR3 size: 14 residues. CDR1 and CDR2 from the germline V gene are SQVTM and ANQGSEA. The junction had 7 bases not matched to a gene; V was cut back by 6 bases and J by 3 bases. CDR3 amino acids: CSVVGTSGNYEQYF. DNA for the CDR3: TGCAGCGTCGTGGGGACTAGCGGTAACTACGAGCAGTACTTC.

This clonotype was counted at least ten times. The chain uses TRBV28 and TRBJ2-7, with 9 bases aligning to TRBD1. The CDR3 length is 15 residues. Germline CDR1 reads MDHEN; CDR2 reads SYDVKM. Trimming cost V 7 bases and J 5 bases; bases outside gene matches: 12. The CDR3, as DNA: TGTGCCAGCACTTCAAACAGGGGGCTCGTCAACGAGCAGTACTTC. Its translation: CASTSNRGLVNEQYF.

This clonotype has at least ten counts. Sequence at one end of the junction differs from germline and may be a read error. J is TRBJ2-1 and V is TRBV27; perhaps TRBD1 as D (5 bases). The CDR3 extends over 15 amino acids. Germline CDR1 is MNHEY and CDR2 is SMNVEV (reference sequence). The DNA of the CDR3 is TGTGCCAGCAGTTTATATACAGGTGCCTACAATGAGCATTTCTTC. Translating gives CASSLYTGAYNEHFF.

This clonotype has just a few counts. V usage is TRBV2 and J usage is TRBJ2-3, with D unresolved. The CDR3 is 12 residues long. V was cut by 10 bases and J by 2 bases, with 10 bases left in between. Looked up from germline, CDR1 is SNHLY and CDR2 is FYNNEI. CDR3 nucleotides: TGTGCCACTTCCGGCGTCACAGATACGCAGTATTTT. Its translation is CATSGVTDTQYF.

Many counts were recorded for this clonotype. The chain uses TRBV20-1 and TRBJ2-2, with D possibly matching TRBD2 (6 bases). This CDR3 has 15 amino acids. Germline CDR1 is DFQATT and CDR2 is SNEGSKA (reference sequence). V lost 6 bases and J 5 bases, leaving 19 bases between the germline ends. Here the CDR3 DNA reads TGCAGTGCCCTTTCCCCCCGAGCGGGTACCGGGGAGCTGTTTTTT. The encoded protein is CSALSPRAGTGELFF.

This clonotype has ten or more counts. This CDR3 is CASSYSMVSSYNEQFF. In nucleotides, the CDR3 is TGTGCCAGCAGTTACTCTATGGTTAGCTCCTACAATGAGCAGTTCTTC. This rearrangement joins TRBV6-5 to TRBJ2-1; no clear D gene. Germline CDR1 is MNHEY and CDR2 is SVGAGI. The CDR3 has 16 amino acids. V shed 0 bases and J shed 0 bases, with 9 bases lying between them.

A few counts support this clonotype. The chain links TRBV28 to TRBJ2-1; D remains unclear. Trimming stripped 2 bases from V and 0 bases from J, with 8 bases between. The germline V gene has CDR1 MDHEN and CDR2 SYDVKM. This CDR3 contains 15 residues. The chain's CDR3 is CASSLGLSSYNEQFF. The CDR3 DNA reads TGTGCCAGCAGTTTAGGTCTAAGCTCCTACAATGAGCAGTTCTTC.

V gene TRBV19 combines with J gene TRBJ2-3; the D gene is possibly TRBD1 (6 bases). With 5 bases removed from V and 4 bases from J, the gap between germline ends came to 13 bases. This CDR3 region has 14 residues. Germline V gene sequence: CDR1 LNHDA, CDR2 SQIVND (reference sequence). In nucleotides, the CDR3 is TGTGCCAGTAGTTGGGGGCTAGCCTCAGATACGCAGTATTTT. Translating gives CASSWGLASDTQYF.

This clonotype was observed at least ten times. V and J are TRBV7-9 and TRBJ2-3; D could derive from TRBD1 or TRBD2 (7 bases each). Germline V gene lookup returns CDR1 SEHNR and CDR2 FQNEAQ (reference sequence). V lost 1 base to trimming and J lost 5 bases, with 13 bases between them. CDR3 length equals 15 residues. The CDR3 DNA sequence: TGTGCCAGCAGCTTAGAGGCAGGGGGGGTAGATACGCAGTATTTT. It yields the protein CASSLEAGGVDTQYF. Based on the CDR3 plus reference TRBV7-9 and TRBJ2-3, the full variable domain is DTGVSQNPRHKITKRGQNVTFRCDPISEHNRLYWYRQTLGQGPEFLTYFQNEAQLEKSRLLSDRFSAERPKGSFSTLEIQRTEQGDSAMYLCASSLEAGGVDTQYFGPGTRLTVL.

The table lists this clonotype with many counts. V and J are TRBV7-9 and TRBJ1-1; D is uncertain. Trimming took off 5 bases at V and 3 bases at J, with 19 bases between the two ends. This CDR3 spans 16 amino acids. Germline V gene data show CDR1 as SEHNR and CDR2 as FQNEAQ (reference sequence). The CDR3 bases are TGTGCCAGCAGCCCGACGGGATCCCGCGAGGACACTGAAGCTTTCTTT. Residues: CASSPTGSREDTEAFF. The full variable domain, with the rest looked up from reference TRBV7-9 and TRBJ1-1, is DTGVSQNPRHKITKRGQNVTFRCDPISEHNRLYWYRQTLGQGPEFLTYFQNEAQLEKSRLLSDRFSAERPKGSFSTLEIQRTEQGDSAMYLCASSPTGSREDTEAFFGQGTRLTVV.

V usage is TRBV28 and J usage is TRBJ1-2, with 7 bases identical to TRBD1. The CDR3 sequence is 19 residues long. Germline V gives CDR1 MDHEN, CDR2 SYDVKM. The junction had 20 bases not matched to a gene; V was cut back by 3 bases and J by 4 bases. The CDR3 loop is CASSFEFFQGEDFSYGYTF. The CDR3 DNA reads as TGTGCCAGCAGTTTCGAGTTTTTCCAGGGGGAGGATTTTAGCTATGGCTACACCTTC.

This clonotype was seen ten or more times. The CDR3 here is CASSYSSSGHLTNYGYTF. In DNA form, the CDR3 reads TGTGCCAGCAGTTACTCCAGCTCGGGACATCTTACTAACTATGGCTACACCTTC. V and J are TRBV6-5 and TRBJ1-2; D is perhaps TRBD1 (6 bases). Germline lookup yields CDR1 MNHEY and CDR2 SVGAGI. This CDR3 has 18 residues. The ends were cut back, 0 bases at V and 0 bases at J, with 17 bases in the middle.

This clonotype is classed as medium-sized. This sequence joins TRBV12-3 or TRBV12-4 and TRBJ1-6, with 7 bases lining up with TRBD1. The ends lost 5 bases at V and 7 bases at J; junction bases unmatched: 5. The CDR3 is made up of 14 amino acids. CDR3 loop: CASSPGTVNSPLHF. CDR3 DNA sequence: TGTGCCAGCAGTCCCGGGACAGTGAATTCACCCCTCCACTTT.

This clonotype was recorded at least ten times. This chain links TRBV7-2 with TRBJ2-2; D is uncertain. Trimming removed 3 bases at V and 0 bases at J, with 20 bases between. The CDR3 is 19 residues long. Germline V gene sequence: CDR1 SGHTA, CDR2 FQGNSA. CDR3 DNA: TGTGCCAGCAGCTTCTCCATCCCCCTTTTCCTATCGAACACCGGGGAGCTGTTTTTT. This encodes CASSFSIPLFLSNTGELFF.

This clonotype was counted at least ten times. V and J are TRBV12-3 or TRBV12-4 and TRBJ2-2; D might be TRBD1 or TRBD2, each matching 5 bases. The CDR3 sequence is 15 residues long. V dropped 1 base and J dropped 4 bases, with 10 bases sitting between them. The CDR3 region has the DNA TGTGCCAGCAGTTTAGGGGACGCCCCCACCGGGGAGCTGTTTTTT. Its translation: CASSLGDAPTGELFF.

This clonotype was picked up many times. This rearrangement joins TRBV5-4 to TRBJ1-3; D gene uncertain. Germline V gene sequence: CDR1 SGHNT, CDR2 YYREEE (reference sequence). The CDR3 runs 16 residues. V was pared by 0 bases and J by 0 bases, with 10 bases between. The CDR3 nucleotides read TGTGCCAGCAGCTTGGGCTCGCGCGTCTCTGGAAACACCATATATTTT. Translated, it gives CASSLGSRVSGNTIYF.

This clonotype was recorded at least ten times. V and J are TRBV29-1 and TRBJ2-4; D tentatively reads TRBD1 or TRBD2 (5 bases each). The CDR3 totals 11 residues. Trimming left V 5 bases short and J 9 bases short, with 11 bases between. Germline loops: CDR1 SQVTM, CDR2 ANQGSEA. CDR3 DNA: TGCAGCGTTAAGTCGGGGACCATTCAGTACTTC. This sequence encodes CSVKSGTIQYF.

Within the sample, this clonotype is medium-sized. The rearrangement joins TRBV5-1 to TRBJ2-7, with D hard to call. Trimming removed 0 bases from V and 6 bases from J, with 7 bases in between. Germline CDR1 and CDR2: SGHRS and YFSETQ. The CDR3 has 12 amino acids. The DNA for the CDR3 is TGCGCCAGCAGCTTGGCCAGTTTCGAGCAGTACTTC. This gives the protein CASSLASFEQYF.

This clonotype occurred many times. V gene TRBV29-1 combines with J gene TRBJ2-3; the D call may be TRBD1 or TRBD2 (5 bases each). Trimming took 7 bases from V and 0 from J, leaving 5 bases between them. Germline values: CDR1 SQVTM, CDR2 ANQGSEA. This CDR3 is built from 11 residues. In nucleotides, the CDR3 is TGCAGCGGGGACAGCACAGATACGCAGTATTTT. This codes for CSGDSTDTQYF.

J is TRBJ1-1 and V is TRBV19; tentative D call: TRBD1 (5 bases). CDR1 and CDR2 from the germline V gene are LNHDA and SQIVND (reference sequence). This CDR3 spans 13 amino acids. Trimming left V 2 bases short and J 4 bases short, with 8 bases between. CDR3 nucleotides: TGTGCCAGTAGTATATTGGGGGGCACTGAAGCTTTCTTT. It yields the protein CASSILGGTEAFF.

This clonotype was detected ten times or more. The chain is built from TRBV7-1 and TRBJ2-1; the D call may be TRBD1 or TRBD2 (11 bases each). TRBV7-1 is annotated as an ORF whose role is uncertain. Trimming pared 1 base from V and 3 bases from J, leaving 31 bases between. The CDR3 has 22 amino acids. The CDR3 loop reads CASSSGTGGAAGLADFYNEQFF. The CDR3 nucleotides read TGTGCCAGCAGCTCAGGGACAGGGGGCGCGGCGGGACTAGCGGATTTCTACAATGAGCAGTTCTTC.

This clonotype was found many times. The chain uses TRBV15 and TRBJ2-5, with 8 positions matching TRBD1. V dropped 0 bases and J dropped 5; count of bases not matched to a gene: 5. Germline loops: CDR1 LNHNV, CDR2 YYDKDF (reference sequence). CDR3 length: 15 residues. The CDR3 spells CATSREDRGGETQYF. The CDR3 DNA reads as TGTGCCACCAGCAGAGAAGACAGGGGCGGGGAGACCCAGTACTTC.

This clonotype is classed as medium-sized. V is TRBV12-3 or TRBV12-4 and J is TRBJ2-5; no firm D call. CDR3 length: 12 amino acids. V was trimmed by 4 bases and J by 5 bases, leaving 8 bases between them. This CDR3 is CASSSWSETQYF. The CDR3 bases are TGTGCCAGCAGTTCGTGGTCTGAGACCCAGTACTTC.

This clonotype has at least ten counts. The rearrangement links TRBV20-1 to TRBJ1-5; D ambiguous. Germline V gene lookup returns CDR1 DFQATT and CDR2 SNEGSKA (reference sequence). The CDR3 extends over 14 amino acids. Trimming left V 0 bases short and J 0 bases short, with 6 bases between. The CDR3 spells CSARDSYSNQPQHF. CDR3 DNA: TGCAGTGCTAGAGACAGCTATAGCAATCAGCCCCAGCATTTT.